Given below is one TCR beta chain in context. As yet, its antigen is unknown. The CDR3 length is 12 residues. With V trimmed by 5 bases and J by 7 bases, 3 bases remained unmatched. Germline V gives CDR1 SQVTM, CDR2 ANQGSEA. These data come from a study of T-cell memory formation after mild COVID-19. Study outcomes and limitations: CD4+ contracting clones were mainly CM and EM; CD8+ ones, EMRA.

TCRdb processed the 5' RACE reads anew with MiXCR; each CDR3 protein has one entry. The sample holds about 560,000 distinct CDR3 sequences, around 16% seen once. The sample comprised PBMCs or a T cell subset sorted from them (not recorded which). The clonotype was recovered from an adult woman who had mild COVID-19 (a few samples of this study predate the infection). Cell type and time point are not known. The chain carries TRBV29-1 and TRBJ2-3, with TRBD2 matching 10 bases. CDR3: CSVPLAGYTQYF. CDR3 DNA: TGCAGCGTTCCACTAGCGGGATATACGCAGTATTTT.